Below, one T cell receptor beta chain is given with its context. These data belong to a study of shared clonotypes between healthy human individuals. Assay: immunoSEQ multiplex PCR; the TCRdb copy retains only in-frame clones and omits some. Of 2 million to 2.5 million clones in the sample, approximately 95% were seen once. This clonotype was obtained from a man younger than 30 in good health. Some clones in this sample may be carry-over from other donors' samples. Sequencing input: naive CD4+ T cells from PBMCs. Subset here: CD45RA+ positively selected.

In nucleotides, the CDR3 is TGTGCCAGCAGCTTTCCTAGCGGGAGGGCCCAGGTTTCCCATGAGCAGTTCTTC. Translated: CASSFPSGRAQVSHEQFF. The V and J genes are TRBV5-4 and TRBJ2-1; 12 bases are a match to TRBD2. Germline-derived CDR1 and CDR2 are SGHNT and YYREEE (reference sequence). This CDR3 spans 18 amino acids. V trimming: 2 bases; J trimming: 8 bases; junction bases outside the gene matches: 14.